This is a list of T cell receptor beta chains from one sample in a study of T cells expressing NK-cell markers. TCRdb re-called the 5' RACE reads; every CDR3 protein appears as one record, without DNA. This sample lists fewer than 300,000 distinct CDR3 sequences; its ten largest clones have about 4.2%. Sequencing used blood T cells: a sorted CD56 or NKG2C T cell subset, CD4+ or CD8+ T cells, or bulk PBMC T cells (not recorded which). The receptors originated from a woman aged 18 to 75 in good health. The CDR3 runs from the conserved cysteine through the conserved F or W.

J gene | V gene | CDR3 protein
TRBJ2-3 | TRBV20-1 | CSARDRAAGGRDTQYF
TRBJ2-3 | TRBV29-1 | CSSSGSEATDTQYF
TRBJ1-5 | TRBV15 | CATSLRSNQPQHF
TRBJ2-5 | TRBV5-6 | CASSFGKVGETQYF
TRBJ1-5 | TRBV5-1 | CASSLGEGQPQHF
TRBJ2-7 | TRBV29-1 | CSAKPTQSSYEQYF
TRBJ2-7 | TRBV20-1 | CSARDSLYEQYF
TRBJ1-2 | TRBV12-3/TRBV12-4 | CASSSPAPRGYTF
TRBJ2-3 | TRBV20-1 | CSASWSAGTTDTQYF
TRBJ2-1 | TRBV7-2 | CASSPRPLRNEQFF
TRBJ2-1 | TRBV7-9 | CASSRASGTQNEQFF
TRBJ1-4 | TRBV12-3/TRBV12-4 | CASSRSTNEKLFF
TRBJ2-1 | TRBV5-1 | CASSFSGSYNEQFF
TRBJ2-6 | TRBV20-1 | CSARPGTGSSGANVLTF
TRBJ1-1 | TRBV6-2/TRBV6-3 | CASSRPGTGKGEAFF
TRBJ2-1 | TRBV6-5 | CASSSGTGGYNEQFF
TRBJ2-3 | TRBV7-2 | CASSSTGVADTQYF
TRBJ2-7 | TRBV10-3 | CAISIRDRDYEQYF
TRBJ2-2 | TRBV30 | CAWSPGLAVTGELFF
TRBJ2-5 | TRBV3-1 | CASSPRTGGGETQYF
TRBJ2-1 | TRBV12-3/TRBV12-4 | CASSHRGGISNEQFF
TRBJ2-2 | TRBV11-2 | CASSGLAGLITGELFF
TRBJ2-5 | TRBV7-6 | CASSLGSGAPQETQYF
TRBJ1-2 | TRBV5-1 | CASSQLGGLGYTF